These 10 T cell receptor beta chains share one sample of origin, sequenced in a study of blood T cell repertoires in COVID-19 (dated by TCRdb to 2020 to 2021). The library was produced with the immunoSEQ multiplex PCR assay. What TCRdb holds here is the immuneACCESS table cut down to in-frame rearrangements. Part of the clones is not present; checked against another copy, under half of the missing clones reflect an unresolved V gene, and the others are unexplained. The sample yields 250,000 to 300,000 clones; 80% to 95% were counted once. The top ten clones comprise approximately 2% of the sample. Material: peripheral blood. The source of these receptors is a woman aged 25 to 39 with COVID-19, enrolled during active disease.

The chain carries TRBV29-1 and TRBJ2-5; a weak D match, TRBD1 (5 bases). V lost 6 bases and J 4 bases, leaving 9 bases between the germline ends. Germline V lookup: CDR1 SQVTM, CDR2 ANQGSEA. CDR3 size: 11 residues. The CDR3 reads CSVTQGETQYF. CDR3 in DNA: TGCAGCGTGACCCAGGGAGAGACCCAGTACTTC.

The chain joins TRBV25-1 to TRBJ1-3; D may be TRBD1 (6 bases). Deletions cut 6 bases from V and 8 bases from J, with 14 bases between. Germline V gene sequence: CDR1 MGHDK, CDR2 SYGVNS. The CDR3 sequence is 13 residues long. In nucleotides, the CDR3 is TGTGCCAGCAGATCACAGGGTGCTGACACCATATATTTT. It is translated as CASRSQGADTIYF.

The genes are TRBV5-5 and TRBJ2-7, with 7 bases fitting TRBD1. CDR3 length equals 15 residues. V gave up 0 bases and J gave up 2 bases; unmatched junction bases: 5. Germline assignment: CDR1 SGHKS and CDR2 YYEKEE (reference sequence). The CDR3 nucleotides read TGTGCCAGCAGCTTGGCTTCTGGACAGGCCTACGAGCAGTACTTC. It specifies CASSLASGQAYEQYF.

The chain uses TRBV7-8 and TRBJ1-5, with 9 positions matching TRBD1. Looked up from germline, CDR1 is SGHVS and CDR2 is FQNEAQ. Trimming at V came to 1 base and at J to 7 bases, leaving 8 bases not matched to a gene. The CDR3 loop spans 16 amino acids. CDR3: CASSLEGQGSRQPQHF. The CDR3 region has the DNA TGTGCCAGCAGCTTAGAGGGACAGGGAAGCCGCCAGCCCCAGCATTTT.

V is TRBV4-2 and J is TRBJ2-3, with TRBD2 matching 10 bases. The CDR3 is made up of 17 amino acids. Germline V gene data show CDR1 as LGHNA and CDR2 as YNFKEQ. V was clipped by 7 bases and J by 4 bases; unmatched bases: 14. For the CDR3, the DNA is TGTGCCAGCACCCTAAGAGTTAGCGGGAGGAACCCAGATACGCAGTATTTT. Translated: CASTLRVSGRNPDTQYF.

The V and J genes are TRBV19 and TRBJ1-2, with D unclear. Trimming cost V 5 bases and J 0 bases, with 22 bases left between them. CDR3 length: 18 amino acids. CDR1 is LNHDA, CDR2 SQIVND, per germline (reference sequence). This chain's CDR3 is CASSLNRERRGANYGYTF. The CDR3 nucleotides read TGTGCCAGTAGTCTCAATCGGGAGAGACGGGGAGCTAACTATGGCTACACCTTC.

The rearrangement joins TRBV19 to TRBJ2-7; possible D gene TRBD1, 5 bases. The V end was cut by 6 bases, the J end by 5 bases, with 11 bases between. The CDR3 runs to 12 residues. Germline V gives CDR1 LNHDA, CDR2 SQIVND (reference sequence). In DNA form, the CDR3 reads TGTGCCAGTAGCCAAGACAGAGACGAGCAGTACTTC. This encodes CASSQDRDEQYF.

The V and J genes are TRBV6-5 and TRBJ2-7; 9 nucleotides agree with TRBD1. Per the germline V gene, CDR1 is MNHEY and CDR2 is SVGAGI. The trim removed 5 bases at V and 5 bases at J, leaving 4 bases unmatched. The CDR3 is 13 amino acids. The CDR3, as DNA: TGTGCCAGCAGTCTTGGACAGGGGCACGAGCAGTACTTC. Translated, it gives CASSLGQGHEQYF.

The V gene is TRBV5-4, the J gene TRBJ2-3; D call uncertain. Germline V CDR1 and CDR2: SGHNT, YYREEE (reference sequence). V was pared by 2 bases and J by 4 bases, with 5 bases between. The CDR3 has 12 residues. CDR3 bases: TGTGCCAGCAGCTTTCTAGCAGATACGCAGTATTTT. Residues: CASSFLADTQYF.

The genes are TRBV11-3 and TRBJ1-1; TRBD1 is a possible D gene (6 bases). This CDR3 spans 14 amino acids. The germline V and J ends were trimmed by 0 bases and 7 bases, with 12 bases remaining between them. Germline-derived CDR1 and CDR2 are SGHNT and YENEEA. CDR3 loop: CASSLDPKGGEAFF. CDR3 bases: TGTGCCAGCAGCTTAGACCCCAAAGGGGGTGAAGCTTTCTTT.